The present T cell receptor (beta chain) was sequenced within a study of cytomegalovirus exposure and HLA in healthy donors. General observations from the study: Immune exposure information comprised only CMV serostatus. Highly shared sequence variants in one cluster were likely a sequencing artifact. Data from an earlier analysis indicated that most TCR beta V segments were productive either about 87% or about 30% of the time.

Points on this clone: Antigen specificity is unknown.

Both 60 Vbeta primers and 13 Jbeta primers went into the PCR. This table comes from immunoSEQ multiplex PCR, and its TCRdb copy is limited to in-frame clones, with some not included. This table lists around 140,000 clones. Germline CDR1 and CDR2: MNHEY and SVGAGI. Trimming shortened V by 7 bases and J by 0 bases, and 9 bases separated the two germline ends. This CDR3 is built from 13 residues. This receptor was taken from a woman between 18 and 29 years old in good health and CMV-seronegative. The genes are TRBV6-5 and TRBJ1-2; a weak D match, TRBD1 (5 bases). The sample comprised PBMCs. CDR3 bases: TGTGCCAGCACTAAGGGGTCTAACTATGGCTACACCTTC. It yields the protein CASTKGSNYGYTF.